The rows below give T cell receptor beta chains drawn from one sample of a study of ipilimumab plus nivolumab after autologous stem cell transplantation. Repertoires were generated with immunoSEQ multiplex PCR, while TCRdb's copy carries only in-frame clones and drops some. The sample carries over 10,000 clones, about 77% recorded once. The sample in question was PBMCs, obtained in a trial of ipilimumab plus nivolumab as post-transplant consolidation. These receptors were obtained from a male donor with multiple myeloma. The CDR3 runs from the conserved cysteine through the conserved F or W. The order of the fields is V gene, clone size, J gene, D gene, CDR3 protein, CDR3 DNA. The D gene is left open where the match is weak. Some rows mark clone size as missing; the rest say once, few, many or name a class of expanded clone.

TRBV30	medium-sized	TRBJ1-2	-	CAWSRGVYGYTF	TGTGCCTGGAGTAGAGGGGTCTATGGCTACACCTTC
TRBV5-4	-	TRBJ2-3	TRBD2	CASSLGSGGLPDTQYF	TGTGCCAGCAGCTTGGGGAGCGGGGGGCTCCCGGATACGCAGTATTTT
TRBV29-1	once	TRBJ1-1	-	CAVFREAGTEAFF	TGCGCGGTTTTTAGGGAGGCGGGCACTGAAGCTTTCTTT
TRBV2	-	TRBJ1-2	TRBD1	CASDGTGRHGYTF	TGTGCCAGCGACGGGACAGGGAGGCATGGCTACACCTTC
TRBV4-2	few	TRBJ2-3	-	CASSQDPIWADTQYF	TGTGCCAGCAGCCAAGACCCGATTTGGGCAGATACGCAGTATTTT
TRBV19	-	TRBJ2-3	TRBD1	CASGGQPSTDTQYF	TGTGCCAGTGGGGGACAGCCTAGCACAGATACGCAGTATTTT
TRBV5-1	-	TRBJ1-6	-	CASTAGGSYNSPLHF	TGCGCCAGCACAGCGGGGGGCTCCTATAATTCACCCCTCCACTTT
TRBV28	-	TRBJ2-1	TRBD2	CASRLGTSAFREQFF	TGTGCCAGCAGGCTCGGGACTAGCGCCTTCCGCGAGCAGTTCTTC
TRBV5-3	-	TRBJ1-1	-	CARSPTGRAAEAFF	TGTGCCAGAAGCCCCACCGGGAGGGCGGCTGAAGCTTTCTTT
TRBV27	-	TRBJ1-2	-	CASRGGMVPGYTF	TGTGCCAGCAGAGGCGGGATGGTTCCGGGCTACACCTTC
TRBV5-8	-	TRBJ1-1	-	CASSPIILFADEAFF	TGTGCCAGCAGCCCCATAATTCTTTTTGCGGATGAAGCTTTCTTT
TRBV19	-	TRBJ2-7	TRBD1	CASSTRDRVYSQYF	TGTGCCAGTAGTACCCGGGACAGGGTCTACTCGCAGTACTTC
TRBV9	-	TRBJ2-3	-	CASSVVNLGDTQYF	TGTGCCAGCAGCGTAGTGAATCTTGGGGATACGCAGTATTTT
TRBV7-2	-	TRBJ2-5	-	CASSAHLRRLETQYF	TGTGCCAGCAGCGCCCATCTAAGACGGCTAGAGACCCAGTACTTC
TRBV30	-	TRBJ2-7	-	CAWTPPRWVGAYEQYF	TGTGCCTGGACCCCCCCTAGGTGGGTTGGTGCCTACGAGCAGTACTTC
TRBV5-1	once	TRBJ1-2	TRBD1	CASSPPGGTHGYTF	TGCGCCAGCAGCCCTCCAGGGGGTACCCATGGCTACACCTTC
TRBV29-1	-	TRBJ2-3	TRBD2	CSVEVWASGGPTDTQYF	TGCAGCGTTGAAGTATGGGCTAGCGGGGGCCCCACAGATACGCAGTATTTT
TRBV9	few	TRBJ1-6	-	CASSVEGQGDSPLHF	TGTGCCAGCAGCGTAGAAGGGCAGGGAGACTCACCCCTCCACTTT
TRBV18	-	TRBJ2-2	-	CASSPDTGELFF	TGTGCCAGCTCACCAGACACCGGGGAGCTGTTTTTT
TRBV27	-	TRBJ2-2	TRBD2	CASRGTSANTGELFF	TGTGCCAGCAGAGGGACTAGCGCGAACACCGGGGAGCTGTTTTTT
TRBV10-3	-	TRBJ2-1	TRBD2	CAISASPGTSGTGSYNEQFF	TGTGCCATCAGTGCCAGCCCCGGGACTAGCGGGACTGGCTCCTACAATGAGCAGTTCTTC
TRBV7-9	-	TRBJ1-2	-	CASSLGRNYGYTF	TGTGCCAGCAGCTTGGGTCGGAACTATGGCTACACCTTC
TRBV7-2	-	TRBJ2-2	-	CASSLALAPGELFF	TGTGCCAGCAGCTTAGCTCTAGCGCCTGGGGAGCTGTTTTTT
TRBV29-1	-	TRBJ2-3	-	CSVESTDTQYF	TGCAGCGTTGAGAGCACAGATACGCAGTATTTT
TRBV7-9	medium-sized	TRBJ2-7	-	CASSSPQGGAWNEQYF	TGTGCCAGCAGCTCCCCCCAGGGCGGGGCGTGGAACGAGCAGTACTTC
TRBV29-1	-	TRBJ1-1	TRBD1	CSVEGQGRTEAFF	TGCAGCGTAGAGGGACAGGGAAGAACTGAAGCTTTCTTT
TRBV19	-	TRBJ2-7	-	CASPRYCDRSYEQYF	TGTGCCAGTCCAAGGTACTGTGACAGATCCTACGAGCAGTACTTC
TRBV5-8	few	TRBJ2-1	-	CASSLALGSSYNEQFF	TGTGCCAGCAGCTTGGCCTTGGGGAGCTCCTACAATGAGCAGTTCTTC
TRBV2	-	TRBJ2-5	TRBD2	CASSEARGVQETQYF	TGTGCCAGCAGTGAAGCGCGGGGGGTCCAAGAGACCCAGTACTTC
TRBV2	-	TRBJ1-1	-	CASRGGTAEAFF	TGTGCCAGCAGGGGGGGCACAGCTGAAGCTTTCTTT
TRBV5-6	-	TRBJ1-1	-	CASSLRGTEAFF	TGTGCCAGCAGCTTAAGAGGGACTGAAGCTTTCTTT
TRBV7-2	-	TRBJ2-7	-	CASSFPEISYEQYF	TGTGCCAGCAGCTTTCCGGAGATCTCCTACGAGCAGTACTTC
TRBV5-4	-	TRBJ2-5	TRBD1	CASSGRKGALDQWETQYF	TGTGCCAGCAGCGGAAGGAAGGGGGCTCTGGATCAGTGGGAGACCCAGTACTTC
TRBV9	-	TRBJ2-3	-	CASSVEVGGRGDTQYF	TGTGCCAGCAGCGTAGAGGTGGGGGGGCGTGGAGATACGCAGTATTTT
TRBV7-3	few	TRBJ2-1	-	CASNNGVTGNEQFF	TGTGCCAGCAATAATGGGGTGACGGGCAATGAGCAGTTCTTC
TRBV6-1	-	TRBJ2-2	-	CATRTGSTGELFF	TGTGCCACCAGAACAGGGTCAACCGGGGAGCTGTTTTTT
TRBV10-1	-	TRBJ2-7	TRBD1	CASSEDRVGEQYF	TGCGCCAGCAGTGAGGACAGGGTTGGGGAGCAGTACTTC
TRBV19	-	TRBJ2-2	TRBD1	CASRGQVVGLELFF	TGTGCCAGTAGGGGACAGGTCGTAGGGTTGGAGCTGTTTTTT
TRBV30	-	TRBJ1-2	-	CAWSVGTYYGYTF	TGTGCCTGGAGTGTTGGTACTTACTATGGCTACACCTTC
TRBV11-2	-	TRBJ2-3	TRBD2	CASSPSSGGGSNTQYF	TGTGCCAGCAGCCCGTCCTCTGGCGGGGGTTCAAATACGCAGTATTTT
TRBV12-5	-	TRBJ2-7	TRBD1	CASALRGDRLYEQYF	TGTGCTAGTGCTCTCCGTGGGGACAGACTATACGAGCAGTACTTC
TRBV7-9	-	TRBJ2-5	-	CASSDIGETQYF	TGTGCCAGCAGCGATATTGGAGAGACCCAGTACTTC
TRBV19	-	TRBJ1-1	-	CASSIGQWNTEAFF	TGTGCCAGTAGTATAGGCCAGTGGAACACTGAAGCTTTCTTT
TRBV19	-	TRBJ2-3	TRBD2	CASSIDGGGSITDTQYF	TGTGCCAGTAGTATAGATGGGGGGGGGTCCATCACAGATACGCAGTATTTT
TRBV19	-	TRBJ1-5	-	CASSASRGGNQPQHF	TGTGCCAGTAGTGCAAGCAGGGGAGGCAATCAGCCCCAGCATTTT
TRBV6-5	-	TRBJ1-5	-	CASRTNRVGQPQHF	TGTGCCAGCAGGACAAACAGGGTAGGGCAGCCCCAGCATTTT